A single sample gave rise to the 18 T cell receptor beta chains below, sequenced in a study of glioma-infiltrating T cells. Amplification of TCR alpha and beta CDR3 regions from RNA used iRepertoire nested multiplex PCR. Using its own MiXCR run on the multiplex PCR reads, TCRdb lists one record per CDR3 protein. The table lists more than 300,000 distinct CDR3 sequences, 41% of them singletons, with around 12% in the top ten. The source material was glioma tissue, nonneoplastic brain tissue, or PBMCs (not recorded which). Receptors were obtained from a human donor with low-grade glioma or glioblastoma, undergoing nonglioma brain surgery, or in good health (not recorded which).

The chain has TRBV4-2 and TRBJ1-1; tentative D call: TRBD1 (6 bases). Trimming shortened V by 1 base and J by 4 bases, and 10 bases separated the two germline ends. CDR3 length: 14 amino acids. Looked up from germline, CDR1 is LGHNA and CDR2 is YNFKEQ. CDR3 in DNA: TGTGCCAGCAGCCAAGTTCAGGGGCTCACTGAAGCTTTCTTT. Its protein product is CASSQVQGLTEAFF.

This clonotype occurred a few times. V gene TRBV6-1 combines with J gene TRBJ2-7; D is uncertain. There are 12 residues in the CDR3. V was pared by 5 bases and J by 10 bases, with 15 bases between. Germline assignment: CDR1 MNHNS and CDR2 SASEGT. The CDR3 is CASSTSRHRQYF. The DNA of the CDR3 is TGTGCCAGCAGTACATCCAGACACCGTCAGTACTTC.

The chain couples TRBV29-1 to TRBJ2-5; D call uncertain. V shed 2 bases and J shed 3 bases, with 13 bases lying between them. There are 14 residues in the CDR3. The germline gives CDR1 SQVTM, CDR2 ANQGSEA. This chain's CDR3 is CSVESLDWEETQYF. CDR3 bases: TGCAGCGTTGAAAGTTTAGATTGGGAAGAGACCCAGTACTTC. Filled out from reference TRBV29-1 and TRBJ2-5, the complete variable domain reads SAVISQKPSRDICQRGTSLTIQCQVDSQVTMMFWYRQQPGQSLTLIATANQGSEATYESGFVIDKFPISRPNLTFSTLTVSNMSPEDSSIYLCSVESLDWEETQYFGPGTRLLVL.

Details on this clonotype: This may arise from a read error, as a much more abundant clone is one base away. The CDR3 loop reads CATSRGMGLAGVVTQYF. CDR3 sequence (DNA): TGTGCCACCAGCAGAGGTATGGGACTAGCGGGAGTTGTTACGCAGTATTTT. This chain joins TRBV15 and TRBJ2-3, with TRBD2 matching 14 bases. Looked up from germline, CDR1 is LNHNV and CDR2 is YYDKDF (reference sequence). The CDR3 has 17 residues. J was trimmed by 8 bases and V by 1 base; bases with no gene match: 8.

The J gene is TRBJ2-3, the V gene TRBV3-1, with 7 positions matching TRBD2. This CDR3 contains 15 residues. In germline, CDR1 is LGHDT, CDR2 YNNKEL (reference sequence). V dropped 2 bases and J dropped 6; count of bases not matched to a gene: 8. DNA of the CDR3: TGTGCCAGCAGCCAATTGGCGGGAGCAGGCGATACGCAGTATTTT. Translated: CASSQLAGAGDTQYF.

Concerning this clonotype itself: One junction end disagrees with the germline gene, perhaps due to a read error. CDR3 nucleotides: TGTGCCGGCAGTGACCGGGACAGGGTCTCTGGCTACACCTTC. It encodes CAGSDRDRVSGYTF. The chain combines TRBV2 with TRBJ1-2, with 9 bases aligning to TRBD1. CDR3 length: 14 amino acids. The germline V gene encodes CDR1 SNHLY and CDR2 FYNNEI.

This clonotype was detected many times. The chain recombines TRBV7-2 with TRBJ1-1; TRBD1 matches at 10 bases. Trimming cost V 6 bases and J 2 bases; bases outside gene matches: 9. Germline assignment: CDR1 SGHTA and CDR2 FQGNSA. This CDR3 has 16 amino acids. Written as DNA, the CDR3 is TGTGCCAGCAGTCCCGGGGACAGGGGACAAAACACTGAAGCTTTCTTT. Its protein is CASSPGDRGQNTEAFF.

V usage is TRBV12-3 or TRBV12-4 and J usage is TRBJ2-3; 10 bases fit TRBD2. The CDR3 length is 16 residues. Trimming took 4 bases from V and 3 from J; bases not matched to a gene: 7. DNA for the CDR3: TGTGCCAGCAGTTCCCGAGGTAGCGGGAGGACAGATACGCAGTATTTT. Protein sequence: CASSSRGSGRTDTQYF.

This rearrangement joins TRBV20-1 to TRBJ1-3, with D perhaps TRBD1 (5 bases). The CDR3 is 14 amino acids. V was clipped by 6 bases and J by 4 bases, with 16 bases between them. The germline V gene encodes CDR1 DFQATT and CDR2 SNEGSKA (reference sequence). This CDR3 is CSAPGGGPGNTIYF. CDR3 bases: TGCAGTGCGCCCGGGGGGGGTCCGGGAAACACCATATATTTT.

V usage is TRBV28 and J usage is TRBJ2-7; the match to TRBD1 covers 9 bases. V shed 5 bases and J 6 bases; nucleotides not matched to a gene: 11. The CDR3 runs to 15 residues. The V gene's germline CDR1 is MDHEN and CDR2 SYDVKM. In DNA form, the CDR3 reads TGTGCCAGCAGTCCCCCTCCGGGACAGGGAGGCGAGCAGTACTTC. This encodes CASSPPPGQGGEQYF.

This clonotype was counted between two and nine times. The chain employs TRBV20-1 and TRBJ1-4; 7 bases are shared with TRBD1. This CDR3 comprises 14 residues. V lost 4 bases and J lost 4; bases outside the gene matches: 6. Per germline, CDR1 DFQATT and CDR2 SNEGSKA (reference sequence). The CDR3 region is CSATYRGGNEKLFF. In DNA, the CDR3 is TGCAGTGCTACCTACAGGGGTGGTAATGAAAAACTGTTTTTT.

There are a few counts of this clonotype. The CDR3 DNA is TGTGCCAGCAGTTTCCGGACCGCAACCTACGAGCAGTACTTC. Encoded protein: CASSFRTATYEQYF. The rearrangement joins TRBV19 to TRBJ2-7; D is unresolved. Trimming shortened V by 9 bases and J by 2 bases, and 17 bases separated the two germline ends. This CDR3 spans 14 amino acids. Germline CDR1 LNHDA, CDR2 SQIVND (reference sequence).

J is TRBJ1-1 and V is TRBV29-1; a weak D match, TRBD1 (6 bases). The V and J ends lost 3 bases and 3 bases respectively, with 11 bases between them. This CDR3 contains 13 residues. CDR1 and CDR2 (germline): SQVTM, ANQGSEA. The CDR3 reads CSVDRGRYTEAFF. The CDR3 DNA sequence: TGCAGCGTTGACAGGGGCCGCTACACTGAAGCTTTCTTT.

J is TRBJ2-1 and V is TRBV20-1; a possible D gene is TRBD2 (6 bases). Deletions cut 5 bases from V and 6 bases from J, with 14 bases between. CDR3 size: 13 residues. Germline V gives CDR1 DFQATT, CDR2 SNEGSKA (reference sequence). This CDR3 reads CSARLGLPNEQFF. CDR3 bases: TGCAGTGCTCGTCTGGGACTCCCCAATGAGCAGTTCTTC.

The chain links TRBV7-2 to TRBJ1-1; the D is unclear. CDR3 length: 13 amino acids. Per the germline V gene, CDR1 is SGHTA and CDR2 is FQGNSA. Deletions cut 5 bases from V and 0 bases from J, with 7 bases between. The CDR3 spells CASSGYMNTEAFF. CDR3 nucleotide sequence: TGTGCCAGCAGCGGATATATGAACACTGAAGCTTTCTTT.

The J gene is TRBJ1-3, the V gene TRBV4-1, with 10 positions matching TRBD1. Per germline, CDR1 MGHRA and CDR2 YSYEKL. Losses at the gene ends were 1 base for V and 1 base for J; bases not matched to a gene: 1. This CDR3 comprises 16 residues. The CDR3 sequence is CASSQGGQGSGNTIYF. CDR3 coding DNA: TGCGCCAGCAGCCAAGGGGGACAGGGGTCTGGAAACACCATATATTTT.

Concerning this clonotype: A read error may explain this, as a much larger clone is one base away. The V gene is TRBV6-1, the J gene TRBJ2-2, with D perhaps TRBD2 (6 bases). The CDR3 sequence is 15 residues long. Trimming pared 6 bases from V and 3 bases from J, leaving 14 bases between. Germline loops: CDR1 MNHNS, CDR2 SASEGT. The CDR3 region is CASSRDGLYTGELFF. The CDR3 DNA follows: TGTGCCAGCAGCCGTGACGGACTATACACCGGGGAGCTGTTTTTT.

Ten or more counts support this clonotype. The genes are TRBV6-1 and TRBJ2-1; no firm D call. The CDR3 spans 17 residues. V dropped 9 bases and J dropped 0 bases, with 21 bases sitting between them. Germline CDR1 and CDR2: MNHNS and SASEGT. CDR3 loop: CARTGRRLPSSYNEQFF. CDR3 DNA sequence: TGTGCCAGAACTGGACGTCGACTCCCTAGCTCCTACAATGAGCAGTTCTTC.